This TCR beta chain was retrieved from a study of blood T cell repertoires in COVID-19. Background on the study: Samples representing acute and convalescent COVID-19 were sourced from the United States, Italy and Spain. Sources were T cells, B-cell-depleted T cells, or PBMCs; the material itself was cDNA or gDNA.

The germline gives CDR1 SGHAT, CDR2 FQNNGV. V lost 5 bases and J 7 bases, leaving 9 bases between the germline ends. The CDR3 covers 12 residues. Per the authors' pipeline: Amplified reference gene primers provided the basis for estimating nucleated cell counts. Using immunoSEQ multiplex PCR, the repertoire was profiled, and TCRdb retains in-frame clones only, with some absent. The V and J calls and clone size were taken over from that table, and D and trimming were inferred from the DNA. The sample carries about 110,000 clones, about 70% recorded once. This clone was counted a few times. This chain connects TRBV11-2 to TRBJ2-1; unclear D gene. The source is a human donor with acute or convalescent COVID-19. The donor label of this sample is uncertain. The sequenced sample was peripheral blood. DNA of the CDR3: TGTGCCAGCAGCCCCCCTTTTAATGAGCAGTTCTTC. Its protein product is CASSPPFNEQFF.